This T cell receptor (beta chain) stems from a study of long-term antiretroviral therapy in people with HIV. Study-wide findings and caveats: Relative to control repertoires, HIV repertoires exhibited narrower CDR3 length ranges. The data indicate that diversity increased after ART but remained below transplant donor controls.

The content of samples before DNA extraction was roughly 0.9-11 million cryopreserved PBMC. On this clone: Its antigen is not identified.

Germline assignment: CDR1 LNHDA and CDR2 SQIVND (reference sequence). Trimming at V came to 3 bases and at J to 3 bases, leaving 4 bases not matched to a gene. This CDR3 is 15 amino acids long. At survey level, the immunoSEQ assay was run in its v3.0 version. For every sample, sequencing targeted roughly 40,000-50,000 T-cell genomes. Repertoires were generated with immunoSEQ multiplex PCR, while TCRdb's copy carries only in-frame clones and drops some. The top ten hold around 4.2% of the sample, which has just over 20,000 clones, about 80% seen once. This chain connects TRBV19 to TRBJ2-2, with 7 nucleotides matching TRBD1. The material sequenced was unsorted PBMCs, taken 0.5 years after starting antiretroviral therapy. This clonotype was obtained from a young man with HIV. This CDR3 reads CASSMGQIDTGELFF. The CDR3 DNA follows: TGTGCCAGTAGTATGGGACAGATCGACACCGGGGAGCTGTTTTTT.